This TCR beta chain was identified in a study of T cells in localized non-small cell lung cancer. The CDR3 covers 12 residues. Trimming pared 3 bases from V and 7 bases from J, leaving 10 bases between. Germline V lookup: CDR1 KGHSH, CDR2 LQKENI. Sequencing was performed with immunoSEQ multiplex PCR; in TCRdb, only in-frame clones are kept and a portion is missing. This table has around 20,000 clones, around 93% appearing once. About this clone itself: Its target is unknown.

General study results and limits: Uninvolved adjacent lung showed higher T cell clonality than tumor.

Specimen: peripheral blood, collected before any cancer treatment. This chain connects TRBV18 to TRBJ2-7; no clear D. The clonotype originates from a woman aged 40-69 years with stage I lung adenocarcinoma. CDR3 DNA sequence: TGTGCCAGCTCACCGAAGTCGGGTGAGCAGTACTTC. Translated: CASSPKSGEQYF.